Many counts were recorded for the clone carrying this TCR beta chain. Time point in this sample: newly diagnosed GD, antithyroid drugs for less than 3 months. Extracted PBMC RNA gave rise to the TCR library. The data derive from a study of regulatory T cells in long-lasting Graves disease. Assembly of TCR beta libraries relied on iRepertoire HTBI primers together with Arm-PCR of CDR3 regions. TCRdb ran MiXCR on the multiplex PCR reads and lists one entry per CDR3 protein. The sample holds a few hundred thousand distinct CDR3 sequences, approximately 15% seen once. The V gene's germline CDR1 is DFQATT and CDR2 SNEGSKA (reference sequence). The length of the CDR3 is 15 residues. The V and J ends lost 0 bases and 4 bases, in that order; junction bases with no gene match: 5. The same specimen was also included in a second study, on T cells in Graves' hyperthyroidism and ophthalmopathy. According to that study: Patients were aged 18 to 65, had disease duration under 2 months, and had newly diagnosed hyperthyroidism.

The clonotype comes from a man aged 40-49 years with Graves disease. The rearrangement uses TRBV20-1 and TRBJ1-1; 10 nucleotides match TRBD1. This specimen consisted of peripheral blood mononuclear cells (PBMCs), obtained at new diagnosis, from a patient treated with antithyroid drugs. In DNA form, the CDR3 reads TGCAGTGCTAGAGAACTTTGGACAGGGGGCACTGAAGCTTTCTTT. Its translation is CSARELWTGGTEAFF.